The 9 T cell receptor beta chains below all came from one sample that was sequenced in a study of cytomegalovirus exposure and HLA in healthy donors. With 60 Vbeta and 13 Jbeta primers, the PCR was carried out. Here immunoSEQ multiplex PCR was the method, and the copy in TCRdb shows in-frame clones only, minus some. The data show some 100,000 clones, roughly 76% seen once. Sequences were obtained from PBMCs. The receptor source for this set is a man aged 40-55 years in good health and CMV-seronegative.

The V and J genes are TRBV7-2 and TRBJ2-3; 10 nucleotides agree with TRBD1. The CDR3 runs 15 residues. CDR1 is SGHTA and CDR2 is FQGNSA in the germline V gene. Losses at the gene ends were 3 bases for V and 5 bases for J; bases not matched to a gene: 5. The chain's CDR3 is CASSLTGQGIDTQYF. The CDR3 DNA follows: TGTGCCAGCAGCTTGACGGGACAGGGGATAGATACGCAGTATTTT.

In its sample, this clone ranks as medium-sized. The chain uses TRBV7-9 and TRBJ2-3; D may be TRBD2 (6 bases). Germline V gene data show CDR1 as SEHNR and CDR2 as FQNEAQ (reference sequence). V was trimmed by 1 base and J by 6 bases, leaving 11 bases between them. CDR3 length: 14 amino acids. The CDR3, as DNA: TGTGCCAGCAGCTTAGGGGGCGCGGGGGATACGCAGTATTTT. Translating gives CASSLGGAGDTQYF.

For the CDR3, the DNA is TGTGCCAGCAGCTTAGCAGGACTACAAGAGACCCAGTACTTC. This codes for CASSLAGLQETQYF. This rearrangement joins TRBV7-2 to TRBJ2-5; tentative D call: TRBD2 (6 bases). CDR3 size: 14 residues. Trimming left V 0 bases short and J 2 bases short, with 7 bases between. Germline V gene lookup returns CDR1 SGHTA and CDR2 FQGNSA.

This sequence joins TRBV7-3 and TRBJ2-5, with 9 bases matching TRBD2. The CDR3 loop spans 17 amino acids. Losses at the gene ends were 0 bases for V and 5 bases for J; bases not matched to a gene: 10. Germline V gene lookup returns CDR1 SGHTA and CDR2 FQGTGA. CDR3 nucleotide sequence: TGTGCCAGCAGCTTAACCTCTCTGGGCGGGGGGGCGGAGACCCAGTACTTC. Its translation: CASSLTSLGGGAETQYF.

The CDR3 spells CASSRTGVSTDTQYF. CDR3 coding DNA: TGTGCCAGCAGCCGGACAGGGGTGAGCACAGATACGCAGTATTTT. This rearrangement joins TRBV7-2 to TRBJ2-3, with 9 nucleotides matching TRBD1. This CDR3 is 15 amino acids long. V was pared by 5 bases and J by 0 bases, with 3 bases of the junction left unmatched. Germline CDR1 and CDR2: SGHTA and FQGNSA.

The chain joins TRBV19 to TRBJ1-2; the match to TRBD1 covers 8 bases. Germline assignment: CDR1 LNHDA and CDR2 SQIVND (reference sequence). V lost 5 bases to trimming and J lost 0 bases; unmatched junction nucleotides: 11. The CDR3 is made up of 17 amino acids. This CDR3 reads CASSLGQGPRANYGYTF. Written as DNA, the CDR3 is TGTGCCAGTAGTCTCGGACAGGGACCCCGAGCTAACTATGGCTACACCTTC.

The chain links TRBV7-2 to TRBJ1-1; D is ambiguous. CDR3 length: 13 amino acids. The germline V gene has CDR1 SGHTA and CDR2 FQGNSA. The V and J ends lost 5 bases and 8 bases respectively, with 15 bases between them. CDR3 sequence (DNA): TGTGCCAGCAGCCAACATGAGGAGCTAGAAGCTTTCTTT. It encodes CASSQHEELEAFF.

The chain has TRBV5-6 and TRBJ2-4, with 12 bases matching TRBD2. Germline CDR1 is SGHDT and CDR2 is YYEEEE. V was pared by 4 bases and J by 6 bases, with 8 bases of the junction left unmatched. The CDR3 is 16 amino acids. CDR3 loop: CASSQTSGGMGNIQYF. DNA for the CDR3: TGTGCCAGCAGCCAAACTAGCGGGGGGATGGGAAACATTCAGTACTTC.

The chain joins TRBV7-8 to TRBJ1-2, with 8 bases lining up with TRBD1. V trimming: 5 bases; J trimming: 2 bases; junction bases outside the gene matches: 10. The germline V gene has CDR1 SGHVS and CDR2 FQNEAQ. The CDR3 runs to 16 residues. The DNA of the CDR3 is TGTGCCAGCAGCAATCGGGGACAGGACGTAAACTATGGCTACACCTTC. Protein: CASSNRGQDVNYGYTF.